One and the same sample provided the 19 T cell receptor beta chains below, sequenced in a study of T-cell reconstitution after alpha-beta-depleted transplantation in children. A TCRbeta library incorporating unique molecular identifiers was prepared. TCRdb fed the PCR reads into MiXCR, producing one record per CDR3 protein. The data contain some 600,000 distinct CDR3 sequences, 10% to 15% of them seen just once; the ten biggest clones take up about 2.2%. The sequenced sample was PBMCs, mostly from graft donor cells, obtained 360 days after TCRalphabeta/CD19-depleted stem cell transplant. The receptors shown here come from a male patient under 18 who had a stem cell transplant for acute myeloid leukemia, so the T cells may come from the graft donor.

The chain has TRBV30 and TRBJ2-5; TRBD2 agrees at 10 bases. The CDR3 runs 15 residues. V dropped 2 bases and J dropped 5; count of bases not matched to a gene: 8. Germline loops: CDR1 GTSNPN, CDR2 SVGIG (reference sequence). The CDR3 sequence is CAWSYGTSVMETQYF. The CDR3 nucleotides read TGTGCCTGGAGTTATGGGACTAGCGTAATGGAGACCCAGTACTTC.

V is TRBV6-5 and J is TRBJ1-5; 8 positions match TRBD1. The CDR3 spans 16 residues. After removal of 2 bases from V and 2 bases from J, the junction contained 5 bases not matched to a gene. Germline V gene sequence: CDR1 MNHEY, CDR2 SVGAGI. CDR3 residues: CASSYVQGAGNQPQHF. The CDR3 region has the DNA TGTGCCAGCAGTTACGTGCAGGGGGCTGGCAATCAGCCCCAGCATTTT.

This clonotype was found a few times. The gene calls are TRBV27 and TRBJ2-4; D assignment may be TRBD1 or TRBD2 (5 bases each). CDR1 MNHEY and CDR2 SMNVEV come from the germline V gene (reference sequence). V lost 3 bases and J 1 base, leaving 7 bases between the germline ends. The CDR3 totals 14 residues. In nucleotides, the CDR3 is TGTGCCAGCAGTTTTCGGGACGCCAAAAACATTCAGTACTTC. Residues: CASSFRDAKNIQYF.

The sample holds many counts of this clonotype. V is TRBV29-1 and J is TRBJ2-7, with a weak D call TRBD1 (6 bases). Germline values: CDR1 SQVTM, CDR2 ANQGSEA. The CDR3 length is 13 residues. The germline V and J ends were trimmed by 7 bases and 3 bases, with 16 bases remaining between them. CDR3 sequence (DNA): TGCAGCGGTCAGGGCAGGGGTGACTACGAGCAGTACTTC. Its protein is CSGQGRGDYEQYF.

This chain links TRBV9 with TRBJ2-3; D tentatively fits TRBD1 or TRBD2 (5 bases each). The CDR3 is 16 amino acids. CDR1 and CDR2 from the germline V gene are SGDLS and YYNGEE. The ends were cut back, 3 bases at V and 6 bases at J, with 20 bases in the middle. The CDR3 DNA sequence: TGTGCCAGCAGCGACGAACGTAGCCCGTGGGGGGATACGCAGTATTTT. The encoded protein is CASSDERSPWGDTQYF.

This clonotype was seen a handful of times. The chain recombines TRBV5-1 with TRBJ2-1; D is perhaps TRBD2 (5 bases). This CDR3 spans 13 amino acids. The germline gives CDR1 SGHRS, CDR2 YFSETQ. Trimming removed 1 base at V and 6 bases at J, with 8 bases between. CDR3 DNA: TGCGCCAGCAGCTTGATCGGAGGCAATGAGCAGTTCTTC. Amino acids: CASSLIGGNEQFF.

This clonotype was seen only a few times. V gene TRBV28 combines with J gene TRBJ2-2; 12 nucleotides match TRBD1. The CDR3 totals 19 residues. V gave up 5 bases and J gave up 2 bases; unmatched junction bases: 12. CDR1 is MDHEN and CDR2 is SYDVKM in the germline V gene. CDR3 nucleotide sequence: TGTGCCAGCAGTGAAAGGGACAGGGGGCTCAAAGTCAACACCGGGGAGCTGTTTTTT. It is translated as CASSERDRGLKVNTGELFF.

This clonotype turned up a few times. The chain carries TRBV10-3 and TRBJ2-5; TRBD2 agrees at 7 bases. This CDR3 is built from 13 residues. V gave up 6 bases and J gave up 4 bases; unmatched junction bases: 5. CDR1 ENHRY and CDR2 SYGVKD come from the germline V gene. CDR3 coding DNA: TGTGCCATCAGGGGGGGGAGTACAGAGACCCAGTACTTC. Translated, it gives CAIRGGSTETQYF.

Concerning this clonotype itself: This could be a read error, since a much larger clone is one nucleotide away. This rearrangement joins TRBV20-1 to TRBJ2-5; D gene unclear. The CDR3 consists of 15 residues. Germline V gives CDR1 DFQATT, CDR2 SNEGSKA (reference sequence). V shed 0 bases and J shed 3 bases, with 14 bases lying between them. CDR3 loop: CSARDRVLYKETQYF. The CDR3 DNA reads TGCAGTGCTAGAGATCGGGTCCTGTACAAAGAGACCCAGTACTTC.

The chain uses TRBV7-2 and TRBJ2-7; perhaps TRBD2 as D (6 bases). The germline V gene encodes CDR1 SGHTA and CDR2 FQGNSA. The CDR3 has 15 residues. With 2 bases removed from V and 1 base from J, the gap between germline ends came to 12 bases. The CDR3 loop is CASSLWDLPSYEQYF. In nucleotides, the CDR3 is TGTGCCAGCAGCTTATGGGACTTACCTTCCTACGAGCAGTACTTC.

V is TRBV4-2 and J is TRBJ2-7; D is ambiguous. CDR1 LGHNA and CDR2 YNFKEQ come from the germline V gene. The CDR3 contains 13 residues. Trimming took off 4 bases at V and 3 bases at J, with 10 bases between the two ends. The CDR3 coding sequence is TGTGCCAGCAGCCCCCCAGGTCTCTACGAGCAGTACTTC. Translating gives CASSPPGLYEQYF.

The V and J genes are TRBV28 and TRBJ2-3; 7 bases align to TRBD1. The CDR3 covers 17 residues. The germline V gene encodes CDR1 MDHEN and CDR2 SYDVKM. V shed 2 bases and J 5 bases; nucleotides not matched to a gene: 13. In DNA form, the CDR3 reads TGTGCCAGCAGTTTACAGGGGACAGAAAGGCCCAGAGATACGCAGTATTTT. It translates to CASSLQGTERPRDTQYF.

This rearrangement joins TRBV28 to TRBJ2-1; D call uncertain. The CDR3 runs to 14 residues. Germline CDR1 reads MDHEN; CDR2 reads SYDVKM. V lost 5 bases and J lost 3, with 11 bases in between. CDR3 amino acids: CASSPYLVYNEQFF. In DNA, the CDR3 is TGTGCCAGCAGTCCATATCTTGTCTACAATGAGCAGTTCTTC. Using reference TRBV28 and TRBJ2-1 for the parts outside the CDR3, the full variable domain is DVKVTQSSRYLVKRTGEKVFLECVQDMDHENMFWYRQDPGLGLRLIYFSYDVKMKEKGDIPEGYSVSREKKERFSLILESASTNQTSMYLCASSPYLVYNEQFFGPGTRLTVL.

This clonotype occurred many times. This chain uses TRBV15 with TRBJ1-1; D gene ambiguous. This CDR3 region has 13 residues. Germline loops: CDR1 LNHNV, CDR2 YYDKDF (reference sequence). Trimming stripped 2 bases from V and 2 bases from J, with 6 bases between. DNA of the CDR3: TGTGCCACCAGCAGATCGCCAAACACTGAAGCTTTCTTT. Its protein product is CATSRSPNTEAFF.

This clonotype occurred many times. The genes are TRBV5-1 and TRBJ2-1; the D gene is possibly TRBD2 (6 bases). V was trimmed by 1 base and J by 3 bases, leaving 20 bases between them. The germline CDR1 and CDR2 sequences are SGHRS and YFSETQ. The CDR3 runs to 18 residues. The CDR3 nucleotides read TGCGCCAGCAGCTTGAGGGCCTCGGGGACTGCTAACTACAATGAGCAGTTCTTC. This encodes CASSLRASGTANYNEQFF.

CDR3 loop: CAWSVSGTSTDTQYF. CDR3 DNA: TGTGCCTGGAGTGTGAGCGGTACTAGCACAGATACGCAGTATTTT. The V and J genes are TRBV30 and TRBJ2-3, with D tentatively TRBD2 (5 bases). The germline gives CDR1 GTSNPN, CDR2 SVGIG (reference sequence). CDR3 length: 15 amino acids. V gave up 0 bases and J gave up 0 bases, with 10 bases separating them.

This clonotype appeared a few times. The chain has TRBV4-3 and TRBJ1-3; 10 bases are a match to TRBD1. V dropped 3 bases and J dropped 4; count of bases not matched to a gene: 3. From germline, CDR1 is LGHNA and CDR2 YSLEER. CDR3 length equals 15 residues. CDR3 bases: TGCGCCAGCAGCCATGGGACAGGGGACGGAAACACCATATATTTT. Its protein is CASSHGTGDGNTIYF.

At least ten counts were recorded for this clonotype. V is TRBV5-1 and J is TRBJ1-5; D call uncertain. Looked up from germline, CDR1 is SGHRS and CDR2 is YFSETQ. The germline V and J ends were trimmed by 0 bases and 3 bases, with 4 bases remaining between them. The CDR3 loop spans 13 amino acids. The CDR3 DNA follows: TGCGCCAGCAGCTTGGCCATCAATCAGCCCCAGCATTTT. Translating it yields CASSLAINQPQHF.

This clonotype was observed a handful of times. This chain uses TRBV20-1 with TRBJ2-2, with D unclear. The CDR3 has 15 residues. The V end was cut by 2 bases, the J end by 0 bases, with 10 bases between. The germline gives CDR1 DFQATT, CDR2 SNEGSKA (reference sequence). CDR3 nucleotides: TGCAGTGCTAGAAACACGCCGACGAACACCGGGGAGCTGTTTTTT. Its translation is CSARNTPTNTGELFF.